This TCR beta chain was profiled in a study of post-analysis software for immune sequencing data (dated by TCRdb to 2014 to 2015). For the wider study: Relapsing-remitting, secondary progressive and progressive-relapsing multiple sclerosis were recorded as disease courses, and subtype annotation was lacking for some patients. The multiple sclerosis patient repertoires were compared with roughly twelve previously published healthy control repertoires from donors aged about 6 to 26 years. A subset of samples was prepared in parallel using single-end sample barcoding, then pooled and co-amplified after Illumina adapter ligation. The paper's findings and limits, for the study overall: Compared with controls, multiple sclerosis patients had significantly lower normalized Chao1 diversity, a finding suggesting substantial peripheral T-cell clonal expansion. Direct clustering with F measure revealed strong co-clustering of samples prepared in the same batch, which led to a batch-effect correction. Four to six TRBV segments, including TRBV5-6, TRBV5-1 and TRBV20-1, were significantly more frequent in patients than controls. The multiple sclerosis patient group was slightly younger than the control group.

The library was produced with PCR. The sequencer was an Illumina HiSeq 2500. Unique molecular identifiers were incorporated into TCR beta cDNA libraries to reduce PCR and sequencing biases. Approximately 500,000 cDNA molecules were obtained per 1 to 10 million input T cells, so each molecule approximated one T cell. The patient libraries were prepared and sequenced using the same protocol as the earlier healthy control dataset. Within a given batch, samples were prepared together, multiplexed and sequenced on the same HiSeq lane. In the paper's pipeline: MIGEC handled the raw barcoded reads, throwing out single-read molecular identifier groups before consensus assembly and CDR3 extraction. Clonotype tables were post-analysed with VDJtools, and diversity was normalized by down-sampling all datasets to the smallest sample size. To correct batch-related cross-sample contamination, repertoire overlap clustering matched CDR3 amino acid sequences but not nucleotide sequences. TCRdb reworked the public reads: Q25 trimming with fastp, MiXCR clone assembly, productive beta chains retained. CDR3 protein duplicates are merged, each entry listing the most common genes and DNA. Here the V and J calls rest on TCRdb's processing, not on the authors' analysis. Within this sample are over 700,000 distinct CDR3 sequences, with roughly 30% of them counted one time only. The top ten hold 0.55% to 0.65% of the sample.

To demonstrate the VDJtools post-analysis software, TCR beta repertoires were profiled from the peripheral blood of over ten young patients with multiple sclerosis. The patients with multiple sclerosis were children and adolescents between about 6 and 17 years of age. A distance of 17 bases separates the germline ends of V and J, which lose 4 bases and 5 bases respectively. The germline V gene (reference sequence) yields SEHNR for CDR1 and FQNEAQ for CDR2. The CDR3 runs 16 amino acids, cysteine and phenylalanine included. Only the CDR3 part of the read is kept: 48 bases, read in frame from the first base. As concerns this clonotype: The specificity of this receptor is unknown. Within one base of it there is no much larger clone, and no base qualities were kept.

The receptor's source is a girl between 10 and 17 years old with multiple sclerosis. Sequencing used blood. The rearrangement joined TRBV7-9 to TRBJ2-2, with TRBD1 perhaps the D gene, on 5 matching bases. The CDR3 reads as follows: CASSSPDRLYTGELFF. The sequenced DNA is TGTGCCAGCAGCTCCCCCGACAGACTTTATACCGGGGAGCTGTTTTTT.